Below, 26 T cell receptor beta chains from the same sample are listed, as sequenced in a study of blood T cell repertoires in COVID-19. Measured with immunoSEQ multiplex PCR; TCRdb has only the in-frame clones, and not every one. The sample includes 85,000 to 90,000 clones, more than 75% of them seen just once. The sample consisted of peripheral blood. These receptors were obtained from a human donor in a cohort sampled during active COVID-19.

This chain connects TRBV6-6 to TRBJ1-5, with D perhaps matching TRBD1 (5 bases). Trimming took 6 bases from V and 3 from J, leaving 9 bases between them. Germline assignment: CDR1 MNHNY and CDR2 SVGAGI (reference sequence). CDR3 length equals 13 residues. The CDR3 DNA is TGTGCCAGCAGGTCACAGGTCAATCAGCCCCAGCATTTT. Protein product: CASRSQVNQPQHF.

This chain links TRBV27 with TRBJ1-2, with D perhaps TRBD1 (6 bases). V was clipped by 6 bases and J by 4 bases, with 15 bases between them. The CDR3 covers 14 residues. Germline V lookup: CDR1 MNHEY, CDR2 SMNVEV (reference sequence). The CDR3 DNA reads TGTGCCAGCAGCCCGACAGGCGGCCTCTATGGCTACACCTTC. Its translation: CASSPTGGLYGYTF.

The V and J genes are TRBV5-1 and TRBJ2-2; tentatively, D is TRBD2 (6 bases). Trimming cost V 9 bases and J 2 bases, with 14 bases left between them. The germline V gene has CDR1 SGHRS and CDR2 YFSETQ. The CDR3 has 14 amino acids. The CDR3 here is CATKGTPNTGELFF. CDR3 DNA sequence: TGCGCCACCAAGGGGACTCCCAACACCGGGGAGCTGTTTTTT.

The gene calls are TRBV19 and TRBJ2-7, with D maybe TRBD2 (5 bases). V lost 5 bases and J 2 bases, leaving 10 bases between the germline ends. The CDR3 has 13 residues. CDR1 is LNHDA and CDR2 is SQIVND in the germline V gene (reference sequence). The CDR3 nucleotides read TGTGCCAGTAGTCCTTACGGGGCCTACGAGCAGTACTTC. Residues: CASSPYGAYEQYF.

V usage is TRBV27 and J usage is TRBJ2-5; perhaps TRBD1 as D (5 bases). Trimming removed 4 bases from V and 0 bases from J, with 21 bases in between. The CDR3 consists of 18 residues. CDR1 MNHEY and CDR2 SMNVEV come from the germline V gene (reference sequence). CDR3 nucleotide sequence: TGTGCCAGCAGTTATACCGCCTCAGGGTCCTTTTACCAAGAGACCCAGTACTTC. Translating gives CASSYTASGSFYQETQYF.

This chain joins TRBV27 and TRBJ2-7, with 10 nucleotides matching TRBD2. V shed 3 bases, J shed 3 bases, and the junction held 2 bases outside the gene matches. CDR1 is MNHEY, CDR2 SMNVEV, per germline (reference sequence). The CDR3 is 14 amino acids. The chain's CDR3 is CASSFLAGDYEQYF. In nucleotides, the CDR3 is TGTGCCAGCAGTTTTCTAGCGGGAGACTACGAGCAGTACTTC.

The chain links TRBV5-1 to TRBJ2-7, with a tentative D call TRBD2 (6 bases). Germline assignment: CDR1 SGHRS and CDR2 YFSETQ. Trimming removed 2 bases at V and 7 bases at J, with 19 bases between. CDR3 length equals 15 residues. CDR3 nucleotides: TGCGCCAGCAGCTTCGTAAGCGGTAACGGGGGAGAGCAGTACTTC. Its protein product is CASSFVSGNGGEQYF.

This clone was seen just once. The chain couples TRBV27 to TRBJ2-7; 11 nucleotides line up with TRBD2. Unmatched junction bases numbered 12, after V lost 3 bases and J lost 2 bases. The length of the CDR3 is 18 residues. The V gene's germline CDR1 is MNHEY and CDR2 SMNVEV (reference sequence). CDR3 nucleotides: TGTGCCAGCAGTTTCTTAAATTCGGGACTAGCGGCACCCTACGAGCAGTACTTC. Translated: CASSFLNSGLAAPYEQYF.

The chain links TRBV7-9 to TRBJ2-4, with 10 bases lining up with TRBD2. The CDR3 covers 17 residues. V shed 1 base, J shed 5 bases, and the junction held 8 bases outside the gene matches. Germline CDR1 SEHNR, CDR2 FQNEAQ (reference sequence). The chain's CDR3 is CASSLEPAGGPENIQYF. The CDR3 nucleotides read TGTGCCAGCAGCTTAGAGCCAGCGGGAGGGCCAGAAAACATTCAGTACTTC.

V gene TRBV9 combines with J gene TRBJ2-3, with TRBD2 matching over 8 bases. V lost 1 base to trimming and J lost 5 bases; unmatched junction nucleotides: 6. The CDR3 loop spans 15 amino acids. Germline V gives CDR1 SGDLS, CDR2 YYNGEE. CDR3 coding DNA: TGTGCCAGCAGCGTATCTTACGGGGGGGGAGATACGCAGTATTTT. As protein: CASSVSYGGGDTQYF.

The J gene is TRBJ2-7, the V gene TRBV6-2 or TRBV6-3; D may be TRBD1 (5 bases). The CDR3 has 16 residues. The V end lost 7 bases, the J end lost 2 bases, and 21 bases lay between the germline ends. Germline V gene lookup returns CDR1 MNHEY and CDR2 SVGEGT. The CDR3 loop reads CASTPRGRPGTYEQYF. DNA of the CDR3: TGTGCCAGCACCCCAAGAGGAAGGCCAGGGACCTACGAGCAGTACTTC.

The rearrangement links TRBV5-4 to TRBJ2-3; the D gene is possibly TRBD2 (5 bases). V lost 4 bases and J lost 3, with 18 bases in between. CDR1 and CDR2 from the germline V gene are SGHNT and YYREEE (reference sequence). This CDR3 is 16 amino acids long. The CDR3 DNA is TGTGCCAGCAGCGCCTCGGGGTCGCTGGGGACAGATACGCAGTATTTT. The encoded protein is CASSASGSLGTDTQYF.

The chain combines TRBV12-3 or TRBV12-4 with TRBJ1-1; D remains unclear. V lost 10 bases and J lost 2, with 11 bases in between. The CDR3 covers 12 residues. For the CDR3, the DNA is TGTGCCATCGCGACGGGAAACACTGAAGCTTTCTTT. This sequence encodes CAIATGNTEAFF.

V usage is TRBV7-3 and J usage is TRBJ2-3; 7 bases fit TRBD2. The trim removed 2 bases at V and 4 bases at J, leaving 3 bases unmatched. The CDR3 loop spans 14 amino acids. The germline CDR1 and CDR2 sequences are SGHTA and FQGTGA. The CDR3 DNA is TGTGCCAGCAGCTTAGGCGGGAGCCCAGATACGCAGTATTTT. This gives the protein CASSLGGSPDTQYF.

This chain's CDR3 is CASSLGGGNYGYTF. As DNA, the CDR3 is TGTGCCAGCAGTTTGGGGGGAGGTAACTATGGCTACACCTTC. The V call is TRBV28, the J call TRBJ1-2; tentative D call: TRBD1 (5 bases). Germline V gene data show CDR1 as MDHEN and CDR2 as SYDVKM. CDR3 length: 14 amino acids. V was pared by 3 bases and J by 1 base, with 9 bases between.

This chain links TRBV30 with TRBJ1-1; perhaps TRBD1 as D (5 bases). With 5 bases removed from V and 4 bases from J, the gap between germline ends came to 17 bases. The germline gives CDR1 GTSNPN, CDR2 SVGIG (reference sequence). There are 14 residues in the CDR3. Here the CDR3 DNA reads TGTGCCTGGGGGTTAGGGCTCGGGGGCACTGAAGCTTTCTTT. Protein product: CAWGLGLGGTEAFF.

This chain links TRBV6-5 with TRBJ1-4; TRBD1 matches at 7 bases. Germline V CDR1 and CDR2: MNHEY, SVGAGI. The junction had 5 bases not matched to a gene; V was cut back by 2 bases and J by 8 bases. The CDR3 has 14 residues. The CDR3 nucleotides read TGTGCCAGCAGTTACGGGGACAGCAGAGAAAAACTGTTTTTT. As protein: CASSYGDSREKLFF.

The J gene is TRBJ2-7, the V gene TRBV2; D is perhaps TRBD2 (6 bases). This CDR3 comprises 14 residues. From germline, CDR1 is SNHLY and CDR2 FYNNEI. V was pared by 6 bases and J by 7 bases, with 19 bases between. As DNA, the CDR3 is TGTGCCAGCAGCCTGGGGGACTCCCCAGGGGAGCAGTACTTC. It yields the protein CASSLGDSPGEQYF.

The CDR3 nucleotides read TGTGCCAGCTCAGCGGCCGGGACAGTGGAGGGCGAGCAGTACTTC. It codes for CASSAAGTVEGEQYF. The chain combines TRBV18 with TRBJ2-7, with a weak D call TRBD1 (7 bases). Germline V CDR1 and CDR2: KGHSH, LQKENI. The CDR3 has 15 amino acids. Deletions cut 5 bases from V and 6 bases from J, with 20 bases between.

The CDR3 region is CASSRTGSTNEKLFF. Here the CDR3 DNA reads TGTGCCAGCAGTCGGACAGGTTCAACTAATGAAAAACTGTTTTTT. The V gene is TRBV7-9, the J gene TRBJ1-4, with 7 bases that match TRBD1. Germline CDR1 SEHNR, CDR2 FQNEAQ (reference sequence). The V and J ends lost 6 bases and 0 bases, in that order; junction bases with no gene match: 4. The CDR3 has 15 amino acids.

V is TRBV27 and J is TRBJ2-7, with TRBD2 matching over 8 bases. After removal of 7 bases from V and 7 bases from J, the junction contained 15 bases not matched to a gene. Germline assignment: CDR1 MNHEY and CDR2 SMNVEV (reference sequence). CDR3 length: 15 amino acids. CDR3 in DNA: TGTGCCAGCACCCCGACGACGGGAGGGCCGAGGGAGCAGTACTTC. It is translated as CASTPTTGGPREQYF.

This clone appeared once. The chain is built from TRBV6-5 and TRBJ2-2; D is possibly TRBD2 (6 bases). Trimming took off 6 bases at V and 4 bases at J, with 12 bases between the two ends. Germline V gene data show CDR1 as MNHEY and CDR2 as SVGAGI. The CDR3 consists of 14 residues. The CDR3 nucleotides are TGTGCCAGCAGCCGGGACTCACCCACCGGGGAGCTGTTTTTT. This gives the protein CASSRDSPTGELFF.

This clone was counted once. The V and J genes are TRBV11-1 and TRBJ2-7, with 8 bases that match TRBD1. The germline V gene has CDR1 SGHAT and CDR2 FQDESV (reference sequence). Trimming removed 5 bases from V and 2 bases from J; junction bases left unmatched: 5. The CDR3 totals 14 residues. This chain's CDR3 is CASSKQGGPYEQYF. CDR3 in DNA: TGTGCCAGCAGCAAACAGGGGGGCCCCTACGAGCAGTACTTC.

This clone showed up just once. The CDR3, as DNA: TGTGCCATCAGTGAGGGGGGGGAGAGCTCCTACGAGCAGTACTTC. It is translated as CAISEGGESSYEQYF. The rearrangement joins TRBV10-3 to TRBJ2-7; TRBD2 agrees at 7 bases. Germline V CDR1 and CDR2: ENHRY, SYGVKD. This CDR3 comprises 15 residues. V lost 2 bases to trimming and J lost 0 bases; unmatched junction nucleotides: 4.

The chain joins TRBV11-2 to TRBJ2-7; 10 positions agree with TRBD2. Germline CDR1 SGHAT, CDR2 FQNNGV. V was clipped by 1 base and J by 7 bases; unmatched bases: 10. This CDR3 is 16 amino acids long. CDR3 amino acids: CASSLVGASGSGEQYF. The CDR3 bases are TGTGCCAGCAGCTTAGTAGGGGCTAGCGGGAGTGGTGAGCAGTACTTC.

This rearrangement joins TRBV7-9 to TRBJ1-3; D gene ambiguous. Trimming stripped 2 bases from V and 0 bases from J, with 14 bases between. Germline assignment: CDR1 SEHNR and CDR2 FQNEAQ (reference sequence). The CDR3 length is 17 residues. The CDR3, as DNA: TGTGCCAGCAGCTTATCTTTCGGACGGGGCTCTGGAAACACCATATATTTT. Its protein product is CASSLSFGRGSGNTIYF. Together with reference TRBV7-9 and TRBJ1-3, the CDR3 gives the full variable domain: DTGVSQNPRHKITKRGQNVTFRCDPISEHNRLYWYRQTLGQGPEFLTYFQNEAQLEKSRLLSDRFSAERPKGSFSTLEIQRTEQGDSAMYLCASSLSFGRGSGNTIYFGEGSWLTVV.